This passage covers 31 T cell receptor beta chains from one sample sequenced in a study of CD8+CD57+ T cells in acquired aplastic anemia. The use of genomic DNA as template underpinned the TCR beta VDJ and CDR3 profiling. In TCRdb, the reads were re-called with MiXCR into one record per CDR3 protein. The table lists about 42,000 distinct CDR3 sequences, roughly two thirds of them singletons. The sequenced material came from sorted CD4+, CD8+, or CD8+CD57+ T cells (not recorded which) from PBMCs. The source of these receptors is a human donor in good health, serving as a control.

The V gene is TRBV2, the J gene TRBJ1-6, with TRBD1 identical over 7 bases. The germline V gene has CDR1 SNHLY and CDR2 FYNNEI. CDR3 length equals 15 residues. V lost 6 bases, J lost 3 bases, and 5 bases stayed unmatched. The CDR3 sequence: CASRRQGLYNSPLHF. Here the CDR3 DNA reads TGTGCCAGCAGGAGACAGGGACTCTATAATTCACCCCTCCACTTT.

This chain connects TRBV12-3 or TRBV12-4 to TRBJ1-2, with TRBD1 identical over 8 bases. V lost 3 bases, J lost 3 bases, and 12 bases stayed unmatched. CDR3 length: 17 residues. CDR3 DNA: TGTGCCAGCAGTTTCGGTGCCACAGGGGGTGTTCACTATGGCTACACCTTC. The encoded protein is CASSFGATGGVHYGYTF.

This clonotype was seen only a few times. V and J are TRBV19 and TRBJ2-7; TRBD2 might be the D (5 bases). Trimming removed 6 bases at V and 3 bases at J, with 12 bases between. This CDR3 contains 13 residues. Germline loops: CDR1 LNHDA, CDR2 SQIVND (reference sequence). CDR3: CASRREVGYEQYF. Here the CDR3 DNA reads TGTGCCAGTAGGAGGGAAGTGGGCTACGAGCAGTACTTC. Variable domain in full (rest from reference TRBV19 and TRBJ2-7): DGGITQSPKYLFRKEGQNVTLSCEQNLNHDAMYWYRQDPGQGLRLIYYSQIVNDFQKGDIAEGYSVSREKKESFPLTVTSAQKNPTAFYLCASRREVGYEQYFGPGTRLTVT.

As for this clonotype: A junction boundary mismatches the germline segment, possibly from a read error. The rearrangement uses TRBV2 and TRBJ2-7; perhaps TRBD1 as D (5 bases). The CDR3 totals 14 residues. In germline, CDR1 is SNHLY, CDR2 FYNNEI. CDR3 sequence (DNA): TGTGCCATCAGTGAGTCGACAGCCTCCTACGAGCAGTACTTC. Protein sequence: CAISESTASYEQYF.

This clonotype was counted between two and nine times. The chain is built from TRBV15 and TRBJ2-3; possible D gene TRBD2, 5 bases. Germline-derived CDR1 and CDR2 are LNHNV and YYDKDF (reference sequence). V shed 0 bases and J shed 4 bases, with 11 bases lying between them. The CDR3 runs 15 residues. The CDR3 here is CATSRDRGSADTQYF. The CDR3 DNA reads TGTGCCACCAGCAGAGATCGAGGGAGCGCAGATACGCAGTATTTT.

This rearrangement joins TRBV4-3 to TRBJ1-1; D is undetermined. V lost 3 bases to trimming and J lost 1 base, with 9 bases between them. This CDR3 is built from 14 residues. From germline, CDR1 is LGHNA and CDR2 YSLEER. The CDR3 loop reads CASSHSIPNTEAFF. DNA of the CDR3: TGCGCCAGCAGCCACTCTATCCCGAACACTGAAGCTTTCTTT.

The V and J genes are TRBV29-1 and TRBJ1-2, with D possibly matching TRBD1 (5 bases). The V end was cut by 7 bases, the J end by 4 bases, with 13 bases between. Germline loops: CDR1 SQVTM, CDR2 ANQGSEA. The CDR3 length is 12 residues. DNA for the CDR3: TGCAGCGCCGAATCTGGGGCCTATGGCTACACCTTC. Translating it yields CSAESGAYGYTF.

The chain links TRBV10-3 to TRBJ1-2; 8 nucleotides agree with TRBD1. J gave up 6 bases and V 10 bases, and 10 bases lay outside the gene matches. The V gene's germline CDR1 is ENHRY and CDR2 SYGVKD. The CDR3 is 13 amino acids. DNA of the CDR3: TGTGCCACCGACAGGGGCCAGGAGGATGGCTACACCTTC. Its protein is CATDRGQEDGYTF.

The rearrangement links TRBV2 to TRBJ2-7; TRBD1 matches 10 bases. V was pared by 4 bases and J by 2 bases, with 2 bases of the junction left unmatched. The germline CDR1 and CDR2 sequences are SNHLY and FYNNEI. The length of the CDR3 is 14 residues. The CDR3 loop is CASSAGTGAYEQYF. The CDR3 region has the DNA TGTGCCAGCAGTGCAGGGACAGGGGCCTACGAGCAGTACTTC.

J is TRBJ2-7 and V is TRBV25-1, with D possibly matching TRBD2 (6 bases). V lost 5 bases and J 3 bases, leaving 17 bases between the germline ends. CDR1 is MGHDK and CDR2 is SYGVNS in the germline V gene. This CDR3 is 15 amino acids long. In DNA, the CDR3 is TGTGCCAGCAGTCAGGGACTGGGGTTTGTCTACGAGCAGTACTTC. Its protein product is CASSQGLGFVYEQYF.

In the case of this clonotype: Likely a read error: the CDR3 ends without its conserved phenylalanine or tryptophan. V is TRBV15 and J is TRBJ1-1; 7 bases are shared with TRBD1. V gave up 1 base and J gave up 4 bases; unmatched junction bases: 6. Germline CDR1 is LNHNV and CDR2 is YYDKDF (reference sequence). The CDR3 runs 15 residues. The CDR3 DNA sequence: TGTGCCACCAGCAGAGCCGAGACAGGGCCCACTGAAGCTTTCTCT. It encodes CATSRAETGPTEAFS.

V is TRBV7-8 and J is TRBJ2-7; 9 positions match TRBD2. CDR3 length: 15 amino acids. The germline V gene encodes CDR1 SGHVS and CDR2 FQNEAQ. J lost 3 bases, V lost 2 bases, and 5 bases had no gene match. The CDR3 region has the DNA TGTGCCAGCAGCTTAAAACTAGCGGGTGGCTACGAGCAGTACTTC. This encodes CASSLKLAGGYEQYF. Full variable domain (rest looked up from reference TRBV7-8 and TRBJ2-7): GAGVSQSPRYKVAKRGQDVALRCDPISGHVSLFWYQQALGQGPEFLTYFQNEAQLDKSGLPSDRFFAERPEGSVSTLKIQRTQQEDSAVYLCASSLKLAGGYEQYFGPGTRLTVT.

The CDR3 DNA reads as TGTGCCAGCCTGACAGGGGTCGTCTATGGCTACACCTTC. This translates into CASLTGVVYGYTF. The chain couples TRBV2 to TRBJ1-2; TRBD1 aligns across 8 bases. In germline, CDR1 is SNHLY, CDR2 FYNNEI. J was trimmed by 4 bases and V by 8 bases; bases with no gene match: 6. The CDR3 covers 13 residues.

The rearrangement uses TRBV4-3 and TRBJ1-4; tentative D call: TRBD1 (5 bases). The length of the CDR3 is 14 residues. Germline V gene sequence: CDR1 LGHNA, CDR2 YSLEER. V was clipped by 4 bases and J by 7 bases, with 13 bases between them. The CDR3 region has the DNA TGCGCCAGCAGCCTTGGACATGGCCGTGAAAAACTGTTTTTT. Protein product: CASSLGHGREKLFF.

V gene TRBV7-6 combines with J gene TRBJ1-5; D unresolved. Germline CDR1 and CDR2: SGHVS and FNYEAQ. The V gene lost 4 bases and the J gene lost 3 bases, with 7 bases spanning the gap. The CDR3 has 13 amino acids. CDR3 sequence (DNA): TGTGCCAGCAGCTGGACCTCCAATCAGCCCCAGCATTTT. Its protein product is CASSWTSNQPQHF.

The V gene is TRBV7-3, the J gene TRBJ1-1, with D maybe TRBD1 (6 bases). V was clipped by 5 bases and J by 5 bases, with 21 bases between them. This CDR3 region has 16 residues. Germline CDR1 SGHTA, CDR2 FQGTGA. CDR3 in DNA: TGTGCCAGCAGCCAAGGAGCCTCAGGGGCTAGGACTGAAGCTTTCTTT. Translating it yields CASSQGASGARTEAFF.

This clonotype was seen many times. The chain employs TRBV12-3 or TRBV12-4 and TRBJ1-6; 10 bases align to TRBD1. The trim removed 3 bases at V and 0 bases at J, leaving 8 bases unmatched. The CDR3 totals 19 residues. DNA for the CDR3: TGTGCCAGCAGTTTCACGCGGACAGGGGGTAGCTCCTATAATTCACCCCTCCACTTT. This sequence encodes CASSFTRTGGSSYNSPLHF.

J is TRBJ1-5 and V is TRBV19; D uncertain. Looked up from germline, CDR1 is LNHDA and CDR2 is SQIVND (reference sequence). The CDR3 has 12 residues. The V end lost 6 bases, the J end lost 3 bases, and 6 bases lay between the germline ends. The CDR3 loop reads CASSWNNQPQHF. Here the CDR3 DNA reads TGTGCCAGTAGCTGGAACAATCAGCCCCAGCATTTT.

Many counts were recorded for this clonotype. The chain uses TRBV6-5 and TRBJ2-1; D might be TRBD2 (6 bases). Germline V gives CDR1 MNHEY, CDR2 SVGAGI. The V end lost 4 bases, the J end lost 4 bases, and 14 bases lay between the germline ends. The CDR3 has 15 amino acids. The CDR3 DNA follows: TGTGCCAGCAGTTCCGAGAGACTAGGGTACAATGAGCAGTTCTTC. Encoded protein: CASSSERLGYNEQFF.

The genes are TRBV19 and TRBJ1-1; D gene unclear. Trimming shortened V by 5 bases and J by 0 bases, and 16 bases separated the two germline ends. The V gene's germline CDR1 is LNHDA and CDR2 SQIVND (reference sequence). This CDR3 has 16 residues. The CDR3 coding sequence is TGTGCCAGTAGTCCCTCGAATCAACGGTTGAACACTGAAGCTTTCTTT. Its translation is CASSPSNQRLNTEAFF.

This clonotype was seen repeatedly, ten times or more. DNA for the CDR3: TGTGCCTGGAGTGACGAGGGACAGCTACAAGAGACCCAGTACTTC. Encoded protein: CAWSDEGQLQETQYF. J is TRBJ2-5 and V is TRBV30; 7 nucleotides agree with TRBD1. Germline V lookup: CDR1 GTSNPN, CDR2 SVGIG (reference sequence). The V segment lost 1 base and the J segment 2 bases; nucleotides outside the gene matches: 7. This CDR3 spans 15 amino acids. The complete variable domain, with remaining parts taken from reference TRBV30 and TRBJ2-5, reads SQTIHQWPATLVQPVGSPLSLECTVEGTSNPNLYWYRQAAGRGLQLLFYSVGIGQISSEVPQNLSASRPQDRQFILSSKKLLLSDSGFYLCAWSDEGQLQETQYFGPGTRLLVL.

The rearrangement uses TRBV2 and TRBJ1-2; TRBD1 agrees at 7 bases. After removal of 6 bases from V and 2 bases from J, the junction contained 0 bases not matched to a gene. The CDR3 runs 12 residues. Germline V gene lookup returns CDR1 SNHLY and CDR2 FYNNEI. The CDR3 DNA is TGTGCCAGCAGGGGACAGAACTATGGCTACACCTTC. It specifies CASRGQNYGYTF.

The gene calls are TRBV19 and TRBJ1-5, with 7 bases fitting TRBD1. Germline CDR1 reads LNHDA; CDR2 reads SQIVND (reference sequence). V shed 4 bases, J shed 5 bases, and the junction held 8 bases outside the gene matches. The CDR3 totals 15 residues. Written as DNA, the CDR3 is TGTGCCAGTAGTACTGACAGGGAGGAGGATCAGCCCCAGCATTTT. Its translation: CASSTDREEDQPQHF.

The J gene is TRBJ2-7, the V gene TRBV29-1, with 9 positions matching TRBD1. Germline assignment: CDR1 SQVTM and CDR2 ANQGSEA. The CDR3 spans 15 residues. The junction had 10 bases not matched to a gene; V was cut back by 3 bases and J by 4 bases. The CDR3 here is CSVELTGGGGYEQYF. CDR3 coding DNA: TGCAGCGTTGAGTTAACAGGGGGCGGAGGTTACGAGCAGTACTTC.

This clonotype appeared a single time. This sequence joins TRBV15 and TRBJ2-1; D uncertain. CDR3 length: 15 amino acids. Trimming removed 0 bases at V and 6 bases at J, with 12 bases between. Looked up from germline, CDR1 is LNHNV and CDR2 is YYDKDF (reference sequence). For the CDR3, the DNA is TGTGCCACCAGCAGAGATGGTGCATGGTCCAATGAGCAGTTCTTC. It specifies CATSRDGAWSNEQFF. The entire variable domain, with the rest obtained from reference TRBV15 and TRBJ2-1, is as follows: DAMVIQNPRYQVTQFGKPVTLSCSQTLNHNVMYWYQQKSSQAPKLLFHYYDKDFNNEADTPDNFQSRRPNTSFCFLDIRSPGLGDTAMYLCATSRDGAWSNEQFFGPGTRLTVL.

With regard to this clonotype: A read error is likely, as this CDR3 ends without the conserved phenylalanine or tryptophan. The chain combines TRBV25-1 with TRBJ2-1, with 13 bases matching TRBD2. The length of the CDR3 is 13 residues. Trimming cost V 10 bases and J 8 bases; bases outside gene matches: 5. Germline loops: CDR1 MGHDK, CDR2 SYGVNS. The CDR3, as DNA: TGTGCCATAGGGACTAGCGGGGACGATGAGCAGTTCTCC. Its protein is CAIGTSGDDEQFS.

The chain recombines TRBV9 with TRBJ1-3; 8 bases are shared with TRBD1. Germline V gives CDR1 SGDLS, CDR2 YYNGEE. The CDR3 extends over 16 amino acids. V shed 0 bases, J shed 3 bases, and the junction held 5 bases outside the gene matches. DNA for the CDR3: TGTGCCAGCAGCGTAGAGGCAGGGGGCGTTGGAAACACCATATATTTT. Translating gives CASSVEAGGVGNTIYF.

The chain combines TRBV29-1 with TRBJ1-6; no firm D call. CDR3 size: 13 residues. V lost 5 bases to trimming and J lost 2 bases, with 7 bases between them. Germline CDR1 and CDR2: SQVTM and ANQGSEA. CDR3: CSVSSAYNSPLHF. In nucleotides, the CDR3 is TGCAGCGTTTCGAGCGCCTATAATTCACCCCTCCACTTT.

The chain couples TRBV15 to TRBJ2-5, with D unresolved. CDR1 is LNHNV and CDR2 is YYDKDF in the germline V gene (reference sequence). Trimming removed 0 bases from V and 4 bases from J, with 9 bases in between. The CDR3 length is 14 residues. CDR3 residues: CATSRDRELETQYF. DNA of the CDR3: TGTGCCACCAGCAGAGATAGAGAGCTAGAGACCCAGTACTTC.

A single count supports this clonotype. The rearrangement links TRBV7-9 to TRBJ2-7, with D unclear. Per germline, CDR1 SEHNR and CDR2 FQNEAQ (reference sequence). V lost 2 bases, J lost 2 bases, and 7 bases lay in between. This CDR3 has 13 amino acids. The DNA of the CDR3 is TGTGCCAGCAGCTTATTGTCAGCCTACGAGCAGTACTTC. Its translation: CASSLLSAYEQYF.

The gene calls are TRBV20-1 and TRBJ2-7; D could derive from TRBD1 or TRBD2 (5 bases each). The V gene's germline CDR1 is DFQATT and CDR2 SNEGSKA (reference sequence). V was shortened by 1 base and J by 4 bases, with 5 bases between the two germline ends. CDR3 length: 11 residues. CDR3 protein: CSARGGYEQYF. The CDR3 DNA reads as TGCAGTGCTAGAGGGGGGTACGAGCAGTACTTC.